This T cell receptor beta chain was recorded in a study of cytomegalovirus exposure and HLA in healthy donors listed by TCRdb under 2017. About the full investigation: According to a later analysis, one platform produced both the 120 validation repertoires and the 620 or so repertoires of the first cohort. The aim of the study was to test whether cataloging public T cell receptors could identify signatures of past pathogen exposure. In addition to the first cohort of around 670 subjects, a separate validation cohort of 120 different subjects was used. To predict cytomegalovirus infection status, the study brought together high-throughput TCR immunosequencing, statistical association of individual TCRs with disease status, and machine learning.

Donors formed part of the validation cohort, which comprised 95 to 150 subjects and was distinct from the first cohort of 670 or so subjects. Beyond this particular receptor, the publication reports: In vitro tests confirmed that a few of the cytomegalovirus-associated TCR beta chains recognize cytomegalovirus antigens. A later analysis found that TCRs clustered in the first cohort also tended to co-occur in the roughly 120 validation repertoires, with 94% of cluster scores above 0. The study listed 164 TCR beta chains as associated with cytomegalovirus. The authors suggested that the approach could potentially be extended to other disease states and immunological phenotypes. All 110 or so repertoires were used to score co-occurrence in the validation cohort in a later analysis, because that analysis had no HLA typing for the cohort. The classifier was reported to diagnose cytomegalovirus status with high specificity and sensitivity in both the original cohort and the validation cohort. Most TCR sequences were seen in very few donors, while some public TCRs were found in many individuals.

The library came from the immunoSEQ multiplex PCR assay. In the authors' own workflow: A statistical classification framework was built for diagnosing cytomegalovirus status from the catalog of TCR beta chain sequences. TCRdb obtained this table from immuneACCESS and retained in-frame rearrangements with V and J assigned. These tables miss some clones; where compared with another copy, unresolved V genes account for less than half of the shortfall, and the remainder is unexplained. V, J and clone size reflect that table, while D and trimming were determined from the DNA. The sample table shows around 60,000 clones, and 90% to 96% are seen once. The ten largest make up 0.95% to 1.5% of the sample. Regarding this clone: Its antigen is not yet known. Base qualities are missing; no much larger clone stands one base away.

The sequenced sample consisted of PBMCs. This clonotype was sampled from a woman in her late teens or twenties in good health and CMV-seronegative.

The CDR3: CASRWTGGSNQPQHF. The DNA sequence follows: TGTGCCAGCCGATGGACAGGGGGCAGCAATCAGCCCCAGCATTTT. The chain is made from TRBV6-1 and TRBJ1-5; TRBD1 agrees with 11 junctional bases. Spanning cysteine to phenylalanine, the CDR3 consists of 15 amino acids. Only the CDR3 DNA is retained, 45 bases long and in frame from the first base. For CDR1 and CDR2, the germline V gene lists MNHNS and SASEGT. Trimming removed 8 bases from V and 1 base from J; the gene matches leave 4 bases unexplained.